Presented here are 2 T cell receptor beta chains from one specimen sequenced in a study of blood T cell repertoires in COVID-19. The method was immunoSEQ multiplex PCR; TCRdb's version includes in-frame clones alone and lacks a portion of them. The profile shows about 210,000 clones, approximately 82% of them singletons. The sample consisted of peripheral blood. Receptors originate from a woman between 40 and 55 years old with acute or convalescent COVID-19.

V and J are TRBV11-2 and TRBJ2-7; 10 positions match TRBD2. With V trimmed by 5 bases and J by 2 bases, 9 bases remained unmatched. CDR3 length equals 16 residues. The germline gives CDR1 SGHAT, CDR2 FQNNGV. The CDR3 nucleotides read TGTGCCAGCAGCGCTTTAGCGGGGGGCAGGGCCTACGAGCAGTACTTC. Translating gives CASSALAGGRAYEQYF.

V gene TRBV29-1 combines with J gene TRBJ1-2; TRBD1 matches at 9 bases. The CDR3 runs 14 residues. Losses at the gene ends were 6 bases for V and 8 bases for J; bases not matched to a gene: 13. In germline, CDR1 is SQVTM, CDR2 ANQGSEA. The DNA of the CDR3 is TGCAGCGTCGACGCCTCCCGGGACAGGGACGGCTACACCTTC. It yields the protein CSVDASRDRDGYTF. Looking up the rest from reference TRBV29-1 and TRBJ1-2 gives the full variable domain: SAVISQKPSRDICQRGTSLTIQCQVDSQVTMMFWYRQQPGQSLTLIATANQGSEATYESGFVIDKFPISRPNLTFSTLTVSNMSPEDSSIYLCSVDASRDRDGYTFGSGTRLTVV.